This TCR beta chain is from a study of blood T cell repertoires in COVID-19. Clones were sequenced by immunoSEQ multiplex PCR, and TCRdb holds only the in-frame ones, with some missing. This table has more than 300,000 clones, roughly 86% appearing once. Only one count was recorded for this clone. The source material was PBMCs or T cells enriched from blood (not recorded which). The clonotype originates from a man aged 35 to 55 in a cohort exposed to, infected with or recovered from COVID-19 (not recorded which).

CDR3 sequence (DNA): TGTGCCAGCAGCCCGACAGGGTCCACCTATGGCTACACCTTC. As protein: CASSPTGSTYGYTF. The V and J genes are TRBV3-1 (or the pseudogene TRBV3-2) and TRBJ1-2; 7 nucleotides align to TRBD1. The CDR3 contains 14 residues. V lost 4 bases and J lost 4; bases outside the gene matches: 6. CDR1 is LGHDT, CDR2 YNNKEL, per germline (reference sequence).